The entry below describes one T cell receptor beta chain. This sample is part of a study of blood T cell repertoires in COVID-19. In the study overall: Donors in the United States, Italy and Spain gave samples during acute or convalescent COVID-19. In each case, the material was cDNA or gDNA derived from T cells, B-cell-depleted T cells, or PBMCs.

The CDR3 is 15 amino acids. Germline values: CDR1 SNHLY, CDR2 FYNNEI. Trimming pared 6 bases from V and 1 base from J, leaving 13 bases between. Original processing notes: Researchers report that nucleated cell counts were estimated from reference gene primer amplification. Sequencing was performed with immunoSEQ multiplex PCR; in TCRdb, only in-frame clones are kept and a portion is missing. The V and J calls and the clone size are those of that table, but D and trimming were determined from the DNA. Among under 300,000 clones, 80% to 90% were seen once, and the ten largest hold roughly 3.7%. The TCR comes from a woman in her 40s with acute or convalescent COVID-19. V and J are TRBV2 and TRBJ1-5; D unresolved. Sequencing was carried out using peripheral blood. Here the CDR3 DNA reads TGTGCCAGCAGCTCCCCCGGGGTGAGCAATCAGCCCCAGCATTTT. Translation gives CASSSPGVSNQPQHF.